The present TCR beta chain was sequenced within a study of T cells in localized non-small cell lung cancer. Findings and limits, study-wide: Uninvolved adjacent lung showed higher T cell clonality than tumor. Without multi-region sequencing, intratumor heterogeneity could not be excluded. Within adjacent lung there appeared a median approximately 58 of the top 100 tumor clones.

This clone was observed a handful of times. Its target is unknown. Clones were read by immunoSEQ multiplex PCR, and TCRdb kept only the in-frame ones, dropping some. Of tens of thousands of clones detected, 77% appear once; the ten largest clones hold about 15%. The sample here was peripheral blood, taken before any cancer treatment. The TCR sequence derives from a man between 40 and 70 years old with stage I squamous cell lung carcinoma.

CDR3 bases: TGCGCCAGCAGCGTGGACAGTAGTCGTTTGGATCAGCCCCAGCATTTT. Translation gives CASSVDSSRLDQPQHF. The rearrangement uses TRBV5-1 and TRBJ1-5; possibly TRBD1 for D (6 bases). This CDR3 contains 16 residues. CDR1 SGHRS and CDR2 YFSETQ come from the germline V gene. Trimming removed 4 bases from V and 5 bases from J, with 19 bases in between.